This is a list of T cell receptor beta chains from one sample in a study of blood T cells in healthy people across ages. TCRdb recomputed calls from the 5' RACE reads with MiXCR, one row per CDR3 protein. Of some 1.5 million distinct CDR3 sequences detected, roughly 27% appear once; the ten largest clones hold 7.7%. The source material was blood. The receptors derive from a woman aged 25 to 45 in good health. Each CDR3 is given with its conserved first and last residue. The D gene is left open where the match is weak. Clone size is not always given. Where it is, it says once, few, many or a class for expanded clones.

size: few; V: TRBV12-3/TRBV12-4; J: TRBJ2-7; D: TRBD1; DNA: TGTGCCAGCAGTTTAGGCTCCAGGGGGCTAAACTCCTACGGGCAGTACTTC; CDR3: CASSLGSRGLNSYGQYF
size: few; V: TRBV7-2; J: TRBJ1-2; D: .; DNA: TGTGCCAGCAGCCTCGTACATTTGGATGGCTACACCTTC; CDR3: CASSLVHLDGYTF
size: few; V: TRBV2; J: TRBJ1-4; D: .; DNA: TGTGCCAGCAGAATCGGACCGTCAACTAATGAAAAACTGTTTTTT; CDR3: CASRIGPSTNEKLFF
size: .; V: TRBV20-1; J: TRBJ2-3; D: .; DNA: TGCAGTGCCCGTCGGGGTGCGGAAGTAGATACGCAGTATTTT; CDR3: CSARRGAEVDTQYF
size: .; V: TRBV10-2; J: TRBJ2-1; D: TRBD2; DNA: TGCGCCAGCTGTTATAGCGGGAGGGTAAAGAATGAGCAGTTCTTC; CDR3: CASCYSGRVKNEQFF
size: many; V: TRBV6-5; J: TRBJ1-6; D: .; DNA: TGTGCCAGCAGTTACGGTCGATGGGGGGATCTTAATTCACCCCTCCACTTT; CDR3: CASSYGRWGDLNSPLHF
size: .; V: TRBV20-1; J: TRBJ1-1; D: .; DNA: TGCAGTGCTTCCCAGGGAGGAGGGATGAACACTGAAGCTTTCTTT; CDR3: CSASQGGGMNTEAFF
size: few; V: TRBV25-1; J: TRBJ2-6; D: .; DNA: TGTGCCAGCAGTGAATATAGGTCGGAGGCCAACGTCCTGACTTTC; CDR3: CASSEYRSEANVLTF
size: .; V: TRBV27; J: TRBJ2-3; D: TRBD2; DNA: TGTGCCAGCAGTCCGGGCCTCGGGCCGGGGGGGACAGATACGCAGTATTTT; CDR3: CASSPGLGPGGTDTQYF
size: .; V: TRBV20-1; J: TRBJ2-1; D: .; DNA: TGCAGTGCTAGGCCGGAGACCTACAATGAGCAGTTCTTC; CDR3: CSARPETYNEQFF
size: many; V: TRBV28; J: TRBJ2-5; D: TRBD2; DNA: TGTGCCAGCAGTGGAGGACTAGCGGGGTTTAAAGAGACCCAGTACTTC; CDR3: CASSGGLAGFKETQYF